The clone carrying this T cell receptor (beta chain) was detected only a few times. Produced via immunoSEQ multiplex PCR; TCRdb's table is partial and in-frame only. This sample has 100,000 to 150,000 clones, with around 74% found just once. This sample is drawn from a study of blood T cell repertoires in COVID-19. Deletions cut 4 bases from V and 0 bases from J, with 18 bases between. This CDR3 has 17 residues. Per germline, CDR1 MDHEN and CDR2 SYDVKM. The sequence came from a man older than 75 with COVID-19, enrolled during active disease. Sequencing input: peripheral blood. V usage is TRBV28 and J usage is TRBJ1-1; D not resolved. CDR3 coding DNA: TGTGCCAGCAGTTCGCCGGCGGCCTACCTCATGAACACTGAAGCTTTCTTT. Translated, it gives CASSSPAAYLMNTEAFF.